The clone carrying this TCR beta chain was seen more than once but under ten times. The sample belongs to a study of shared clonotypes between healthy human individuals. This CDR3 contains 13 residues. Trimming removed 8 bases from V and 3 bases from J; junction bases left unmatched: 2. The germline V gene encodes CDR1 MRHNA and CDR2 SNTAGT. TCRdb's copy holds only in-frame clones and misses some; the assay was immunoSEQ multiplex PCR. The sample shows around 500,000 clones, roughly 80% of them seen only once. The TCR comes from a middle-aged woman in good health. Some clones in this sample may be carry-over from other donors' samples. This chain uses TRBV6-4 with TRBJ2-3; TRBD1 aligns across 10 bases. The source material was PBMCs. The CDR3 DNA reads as TGTGCCAGCGGGACAGGGGAGACAGATACGCAGTATTTT. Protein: CASGTGETDTQYF.